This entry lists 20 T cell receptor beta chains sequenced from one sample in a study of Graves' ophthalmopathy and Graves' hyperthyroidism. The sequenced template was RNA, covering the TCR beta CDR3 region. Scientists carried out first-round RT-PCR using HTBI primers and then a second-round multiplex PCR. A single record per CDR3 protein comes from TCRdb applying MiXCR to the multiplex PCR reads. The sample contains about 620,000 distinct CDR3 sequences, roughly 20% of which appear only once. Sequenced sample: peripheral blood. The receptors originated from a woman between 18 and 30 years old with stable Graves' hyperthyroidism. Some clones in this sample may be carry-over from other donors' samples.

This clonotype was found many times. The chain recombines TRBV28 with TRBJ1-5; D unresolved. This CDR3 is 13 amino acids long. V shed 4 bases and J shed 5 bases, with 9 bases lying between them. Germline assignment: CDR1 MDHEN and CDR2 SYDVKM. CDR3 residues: CASSSGLHQPQHF. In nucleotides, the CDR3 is TGTGCCAGCAGTTCCGGGCTACATCAGCCCCAGCATTTT. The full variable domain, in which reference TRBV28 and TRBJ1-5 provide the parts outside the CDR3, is DVKVTQSSRYLVKRTGEKVFLECVQDMDHENMFWYRQDPGLGLRLIYFSYDVKMKEKGDIPEGYSVSREKKERFSLILESASTNQTSMYLCASSSGLHQPQHFGDGTRLSIL.

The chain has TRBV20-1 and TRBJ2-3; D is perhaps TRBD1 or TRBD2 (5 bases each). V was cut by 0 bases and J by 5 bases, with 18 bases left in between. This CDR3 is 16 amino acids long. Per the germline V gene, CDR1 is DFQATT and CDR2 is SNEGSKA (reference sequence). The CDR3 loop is CSARDPILRDLDTQYF. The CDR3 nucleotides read TGCAGTGCTAGAGATCCAATTTTACGGGACCTAGATACGCAGTATTTT.

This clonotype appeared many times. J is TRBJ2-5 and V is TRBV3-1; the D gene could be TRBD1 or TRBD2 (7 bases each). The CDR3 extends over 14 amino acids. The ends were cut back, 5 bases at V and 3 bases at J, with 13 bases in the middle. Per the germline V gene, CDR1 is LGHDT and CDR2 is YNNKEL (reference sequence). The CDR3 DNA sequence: TGTGCCAGCAGCTCAGGGGGAGGGGAAGAGACCCAGTACTTC. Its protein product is CASSSGGGEETQYF.

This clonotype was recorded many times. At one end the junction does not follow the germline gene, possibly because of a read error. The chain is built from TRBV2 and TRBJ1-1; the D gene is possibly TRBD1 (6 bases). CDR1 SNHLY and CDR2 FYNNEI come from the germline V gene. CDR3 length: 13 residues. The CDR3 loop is CASSALRDTEAFF. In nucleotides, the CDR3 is TGTGCCAGCAGCGCACTCCGGGACACCGAAGCTTTCTTT.

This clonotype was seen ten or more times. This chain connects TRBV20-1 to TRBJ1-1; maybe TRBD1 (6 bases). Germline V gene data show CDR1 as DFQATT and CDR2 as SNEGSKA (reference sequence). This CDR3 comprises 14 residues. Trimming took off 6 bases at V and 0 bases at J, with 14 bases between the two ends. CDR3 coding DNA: TGCAGTGCGCCAGCGACAGGCGTGAACACTGAAGCTTTCTTT. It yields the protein CSAPATGVNTEAFF.

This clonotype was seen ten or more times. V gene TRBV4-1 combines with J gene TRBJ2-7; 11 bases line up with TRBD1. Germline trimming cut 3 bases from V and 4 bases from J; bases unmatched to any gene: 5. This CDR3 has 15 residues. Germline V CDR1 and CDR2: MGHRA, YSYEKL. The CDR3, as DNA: TGCGCCAGCAGCCACACCGGGACAGGGGGATACGAGCAGTACTTC. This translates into CASSHTGTGGYEQYF.

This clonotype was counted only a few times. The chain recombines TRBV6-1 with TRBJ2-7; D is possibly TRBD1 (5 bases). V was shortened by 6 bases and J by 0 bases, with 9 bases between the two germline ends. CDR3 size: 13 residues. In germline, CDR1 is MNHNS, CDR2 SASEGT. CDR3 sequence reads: CASSRRDSYEQYF. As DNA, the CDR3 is TGTGCCAGCAGCCGCAGGGACTCCTACGAGCAGTACTTC.

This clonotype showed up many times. For the CDR3, the DNA is TGTGCCAGCAGGGGACTAGGGGAGAACACCGGGGAGCTGTTTTTT. Its protein product is CASRGLGENTGELFF. The V and J genes are TRBV6-2 or TRBV6-3 and TRBJ2-2; TRBD2 aligns across 8 bases. This CDR3 has 15 residues. V lost 6 bases to trimming and J lost 1 base; unmatched junction nucleotides: 4. Germline-derived CDR1 and CDR2 are MNHEY and SVGEGT.

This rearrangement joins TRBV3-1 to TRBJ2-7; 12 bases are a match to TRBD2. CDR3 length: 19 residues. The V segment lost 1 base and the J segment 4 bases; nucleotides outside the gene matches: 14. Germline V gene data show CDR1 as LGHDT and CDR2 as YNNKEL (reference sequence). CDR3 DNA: TGTGCCAGCAGCCAAGTAGCTAGCGGGAGGGCCACCGATCGTTACGAGCAGTACTTC. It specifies CASSQVASGRATDRYEQYF.

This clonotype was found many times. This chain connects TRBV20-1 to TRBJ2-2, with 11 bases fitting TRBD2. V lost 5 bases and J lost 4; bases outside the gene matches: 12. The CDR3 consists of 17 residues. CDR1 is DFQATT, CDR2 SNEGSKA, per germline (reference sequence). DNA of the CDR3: TGCAGTGCTCCCGCTAGTCTAGCGGGAGGTGGCACCGGGGAGCTGTTTTTT. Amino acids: CSAPASLAGGGTGELFF.

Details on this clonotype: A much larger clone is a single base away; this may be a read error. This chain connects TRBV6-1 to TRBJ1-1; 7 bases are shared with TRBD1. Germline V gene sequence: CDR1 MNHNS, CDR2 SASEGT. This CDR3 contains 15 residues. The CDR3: CASNRQGGMNTEACF. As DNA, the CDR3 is TGTGCCAGCAATAGACAGGGCGGAATGAACACTGAAGCTTGCTTT.

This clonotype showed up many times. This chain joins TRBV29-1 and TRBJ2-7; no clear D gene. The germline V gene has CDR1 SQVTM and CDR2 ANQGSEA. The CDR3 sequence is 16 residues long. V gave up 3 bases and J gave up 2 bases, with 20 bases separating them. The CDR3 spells CSVEGLGNQRAYEQYF. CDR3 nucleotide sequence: TGCAGCGTTGAGGGTTTGGGCAACCAAAGGGCCTACGAGCAGTACTTC.

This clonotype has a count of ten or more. The CDR3, as DNA: TGTGCCACCACCCGAACCGCCGGGAGGCCAGGCTACACCTTC. It specifies CATTRTAGRPGYTF. The genes are TRBV24-1 and TRBJ1-2; D is uncertain. Between the trimmed V and J ends, which lost 8 bases and 8 bases, there was a span of 20 bases. Germline V gives CDR1 KGHDR, CDR2 SFDVKD. The CDR3 covers 14 residues.

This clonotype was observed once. The CDR3 bases are TGCAGTGGGGTAGGAGGGACAAAAAATCAGCCCCAGCATTTT. Amino acid sequence: CSGVGGTKNQPQHF. The chain employs TRBV20-1 and TRBJ1-5, with D perhaps matching TRBD1 (6 bases). The CDR3 length is 14 residues. V was cut by 7 bases and J by 4 bases, with 17 bases left in between. Germline CDR1 and CDR2: DFQATT and SNEGSKA (reference sequence).

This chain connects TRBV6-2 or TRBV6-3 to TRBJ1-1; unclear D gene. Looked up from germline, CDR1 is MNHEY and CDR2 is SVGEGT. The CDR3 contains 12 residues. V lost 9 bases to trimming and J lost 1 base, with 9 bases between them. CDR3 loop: CASAERNTEAFF. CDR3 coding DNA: TGTGCCAGTGCTGAGAGGAACACTGAAGCTTTCTTT.

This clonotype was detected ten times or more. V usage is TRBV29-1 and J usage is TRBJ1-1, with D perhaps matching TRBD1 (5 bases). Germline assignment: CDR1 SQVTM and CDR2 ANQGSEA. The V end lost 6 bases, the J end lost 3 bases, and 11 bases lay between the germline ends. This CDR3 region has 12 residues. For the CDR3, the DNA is TGCAGCGTAAAGATGGGGGACACTGAAGCTTTCTTT. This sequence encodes CSVKMGDTEAFF.

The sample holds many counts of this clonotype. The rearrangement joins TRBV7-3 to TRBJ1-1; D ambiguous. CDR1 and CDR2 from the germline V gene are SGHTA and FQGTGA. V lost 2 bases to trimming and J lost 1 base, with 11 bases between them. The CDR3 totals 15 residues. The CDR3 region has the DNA TGTGCCAGCAGCTTAGGGCCCCAGGAGAACACTGAAGCTTTCTTT. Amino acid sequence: CASSLGPQENTEAFF.

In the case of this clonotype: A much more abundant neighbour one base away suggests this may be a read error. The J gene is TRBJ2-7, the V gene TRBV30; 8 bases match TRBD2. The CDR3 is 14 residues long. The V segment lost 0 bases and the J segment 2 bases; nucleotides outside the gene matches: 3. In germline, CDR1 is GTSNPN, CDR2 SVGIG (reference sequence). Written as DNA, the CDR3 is TGTGCCTGGAGTGTAAAAGCGGGGGCCTACGAGCAGTACGTC. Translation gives CAWSVKAGAYEQYV.

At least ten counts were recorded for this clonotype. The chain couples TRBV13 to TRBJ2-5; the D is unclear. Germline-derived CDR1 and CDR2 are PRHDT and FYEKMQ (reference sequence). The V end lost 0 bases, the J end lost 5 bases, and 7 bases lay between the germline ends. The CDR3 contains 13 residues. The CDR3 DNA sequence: TGTGCCAGCAGCTTAGGTAGATGGGAGACCCAGTACTTC. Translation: CASSLGRWETQYF. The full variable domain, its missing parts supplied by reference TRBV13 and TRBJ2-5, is AAGVIQSPRHLIKEKRETATLKCYPIPRHDTVYWYQQGPGQDPQFLISFYEKMQSDKGSIPDRFSAQQFSDYHSELNMSSLELGDSALYFCASSLGRWETQYFGPGTRLLVL.

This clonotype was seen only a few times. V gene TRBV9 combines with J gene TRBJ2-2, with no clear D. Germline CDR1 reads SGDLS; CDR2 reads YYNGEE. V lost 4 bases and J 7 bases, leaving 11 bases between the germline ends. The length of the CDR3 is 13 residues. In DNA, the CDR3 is TGTGCCAGCAGCAAGGACCCCGACGGGGAGCTGTTTTTT. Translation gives CASSKDPDGELFF.